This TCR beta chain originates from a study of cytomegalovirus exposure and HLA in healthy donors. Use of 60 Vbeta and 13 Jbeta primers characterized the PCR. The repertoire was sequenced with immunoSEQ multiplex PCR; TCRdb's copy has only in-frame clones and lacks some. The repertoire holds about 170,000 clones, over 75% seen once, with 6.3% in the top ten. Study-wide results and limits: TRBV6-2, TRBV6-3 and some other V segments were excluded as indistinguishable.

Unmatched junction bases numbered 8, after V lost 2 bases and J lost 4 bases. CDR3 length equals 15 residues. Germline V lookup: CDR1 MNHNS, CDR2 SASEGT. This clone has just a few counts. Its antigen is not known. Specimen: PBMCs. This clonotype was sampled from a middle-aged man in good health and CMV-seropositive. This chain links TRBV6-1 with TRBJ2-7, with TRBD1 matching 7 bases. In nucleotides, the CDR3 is TGTGCCAGCAGTGAAATGGGACAGCAATATTACGAGCAGTACTTC. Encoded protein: CASSEMGQQYYEQYF.